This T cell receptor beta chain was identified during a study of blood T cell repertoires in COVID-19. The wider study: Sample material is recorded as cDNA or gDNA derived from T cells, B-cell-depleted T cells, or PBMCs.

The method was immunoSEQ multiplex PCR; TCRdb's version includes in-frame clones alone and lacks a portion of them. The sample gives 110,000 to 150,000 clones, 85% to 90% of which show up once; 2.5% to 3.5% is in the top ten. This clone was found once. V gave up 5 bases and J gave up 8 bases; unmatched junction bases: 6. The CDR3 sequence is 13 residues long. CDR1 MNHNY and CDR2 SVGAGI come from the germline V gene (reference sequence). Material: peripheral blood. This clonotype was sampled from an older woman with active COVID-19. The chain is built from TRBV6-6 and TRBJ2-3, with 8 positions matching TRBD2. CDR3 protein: CASSGGTSGTQYF. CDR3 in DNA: TGTGCCAGCAGTGGCGGGACTAGTGGTACGCAGTATTTT.